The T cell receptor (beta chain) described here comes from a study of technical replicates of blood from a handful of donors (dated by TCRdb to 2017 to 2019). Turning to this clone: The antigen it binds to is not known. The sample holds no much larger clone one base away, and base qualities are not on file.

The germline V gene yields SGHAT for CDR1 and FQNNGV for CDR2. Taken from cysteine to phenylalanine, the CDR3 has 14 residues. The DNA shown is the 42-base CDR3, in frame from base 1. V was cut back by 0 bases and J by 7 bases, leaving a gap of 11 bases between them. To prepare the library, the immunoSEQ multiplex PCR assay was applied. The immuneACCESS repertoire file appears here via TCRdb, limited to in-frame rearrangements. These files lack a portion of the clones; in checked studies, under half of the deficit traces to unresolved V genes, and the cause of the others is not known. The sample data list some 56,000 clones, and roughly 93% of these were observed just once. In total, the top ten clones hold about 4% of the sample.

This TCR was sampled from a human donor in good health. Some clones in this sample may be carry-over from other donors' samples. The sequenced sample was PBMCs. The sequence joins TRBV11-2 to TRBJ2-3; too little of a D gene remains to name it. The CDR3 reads CASSLDVRRHTQYF. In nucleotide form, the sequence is TGTGCCAGCAGCTTAGATGTGAGGAGACATACGCAGTATTTT.